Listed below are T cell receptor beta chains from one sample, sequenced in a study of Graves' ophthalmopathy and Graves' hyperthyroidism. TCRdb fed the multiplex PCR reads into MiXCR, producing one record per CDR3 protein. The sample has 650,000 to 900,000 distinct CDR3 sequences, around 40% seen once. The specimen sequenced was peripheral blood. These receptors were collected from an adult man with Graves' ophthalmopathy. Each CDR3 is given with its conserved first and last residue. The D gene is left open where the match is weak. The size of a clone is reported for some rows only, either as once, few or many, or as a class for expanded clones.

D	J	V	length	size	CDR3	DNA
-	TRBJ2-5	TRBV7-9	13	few	CASSLQQGETQYF	TGTGCCAGCAGCTTACAACAGGGTGAGACCCAGTACTTC
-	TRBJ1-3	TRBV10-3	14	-	CASRPDPSGNTIYF	TGTGCCAGCAGGCCCGACCCCTCTGGAAACACCATATATTTT
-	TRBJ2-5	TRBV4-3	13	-	CASSQGTLETQYF	TGCGCCAGCAGCCAAGGGACTTTGGAGACCCAGTACTTC
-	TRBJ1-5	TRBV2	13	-	CASRESDNQPQHF	TGTGCCAGCAGGGAGTCGGACAATCAGCCCCAGCATTTT
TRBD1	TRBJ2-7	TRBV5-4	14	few	CASSGDRGIYEQYF	TGTGCCAGCAGCGGGGACAGGGGTATTTACGAGCAGTACTTC
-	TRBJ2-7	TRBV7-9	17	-	CASSQVRGDGTSGEQYF	TGTGCCAGCAGCCAAGTCAGGGGGGACGGGACCTCGGGAGAGCAGTACTTC
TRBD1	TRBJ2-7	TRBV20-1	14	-	CSATPGQGAYEQYF	TGCAGTGCTACTCCGGGACAGGGGGCCTACGAGCAGTACTTC
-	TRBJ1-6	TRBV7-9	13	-	CASNGVYNSPLHF	TGTGCCAGCAACGGGGTTTACAATTCACCCCTCCACTTT
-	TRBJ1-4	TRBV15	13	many	CATSRSEEEKLFF	TGTGCCACCAGCAGGAGTGAGGAAGAAAAACTGTTTTTT
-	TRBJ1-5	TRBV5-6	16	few	CASSPGRGHRDQPQHF	TGTGCCAGCAGCCCTGGGAGGGGACACCGAGATCAGCCCCAGCATTTT
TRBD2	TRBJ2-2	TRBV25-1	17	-	CASSRAWSGGITGELFF	TGTGCCAGCAGTCGTGCATGGTCGGGGGGGATCACCGGGGAGCTGTTTTTT
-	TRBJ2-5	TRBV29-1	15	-	CASSVSGTFQETQYF	TGTGCCAGCAGCGTATCCGGGACTTTTCAAGAGACCCAGTACTTC
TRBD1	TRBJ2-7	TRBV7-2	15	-	CASSTQGQSSYEQYF	TGTGCCAGCAGCACTCAGGGACAGAGCTCCTACGAGCAGTACTTC
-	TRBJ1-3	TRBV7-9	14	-	CASSAYSSGNTIYF	TGTGCCAGCAGCGCTTACAGCTCTGGAAACACCATATATTTT
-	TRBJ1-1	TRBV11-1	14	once	CATALKGAKAEAFF	TGTGCCACCGCATTAAAAGGGGCCAAAGCTGAAGCTTTCTTT